This T cell receptor (beta chain) was identified during a study of cytomegalovirus exposure and HLA in healthy donors. Findings and limits, study-wide: TCR beta sequences reportedly predicted most subjects' HLA-A and HLA-B alleles accurately. 87-base-pair reads could not separate some V segments, including TRBV6-2 and TRBV6-3. Altogether, some 170 TCR beta chains were recorded as cytomegalovirus-associated. In an earlier analysis, in roughly 580 donors, most V segments appeared productive either ~90% or ~30% of the time.

A note on this clone: The antigen is not known.

This CDR3 has 15 amino acids. Per the germline V gene, CDR1 is MNHEY and CDR2 is SMNVEV (reference sequence). The V end was cut by 2 bases, the J end by 5 bases, with 16 bases between. PCR used 60 Vbeta primers and 13 Jbeta primers. Here immunoSEQ multiplex PCR was the method, and the copy in TCRdb shows in-frame clones only, minus some. The repertoire holds roughly 190,000 clones, with around 83% as singletons. The rearrangement joins TRBV27 to TRBJ2-7; D unclear. The receptor's source is a man aged 40-50 years in good health and CMV-seropositive. The specimen sequenced was PBMCs. CDR3 amino acids: CASSLDWAYVNEQYF. CDR3 coding DNA: TGTGCCAGCAGTTTAGATTGGGCTTACGTAAACGAGCAGTACTTC.